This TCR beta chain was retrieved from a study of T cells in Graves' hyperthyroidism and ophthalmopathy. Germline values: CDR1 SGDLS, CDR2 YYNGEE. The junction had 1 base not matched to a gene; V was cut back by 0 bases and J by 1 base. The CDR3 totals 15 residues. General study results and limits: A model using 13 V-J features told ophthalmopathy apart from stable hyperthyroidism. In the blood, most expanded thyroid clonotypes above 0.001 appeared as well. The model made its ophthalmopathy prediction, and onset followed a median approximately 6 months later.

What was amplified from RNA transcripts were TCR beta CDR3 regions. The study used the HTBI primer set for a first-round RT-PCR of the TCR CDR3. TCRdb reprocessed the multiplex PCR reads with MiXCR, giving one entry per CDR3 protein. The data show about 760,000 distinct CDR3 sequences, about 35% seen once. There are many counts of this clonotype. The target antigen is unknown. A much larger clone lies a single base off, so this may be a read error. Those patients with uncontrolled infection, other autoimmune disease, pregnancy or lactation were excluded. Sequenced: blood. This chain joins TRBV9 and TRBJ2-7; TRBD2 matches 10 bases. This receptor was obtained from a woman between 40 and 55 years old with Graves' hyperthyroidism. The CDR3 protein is CASSVGTSGSYEQYF. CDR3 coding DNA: TGTGCCAGCAGCGTAGGGACTAGCGGTTCCTACGAGCAGTACTTC.